This T cell receptor beta chain was captured in a study of blood T cell repertoires in COVID-19. The overall study: The analysed material was cDNA or gDNA that came from T cells, B-cell-depleted T cells, or PBMCs.

Original handling: The authors estimated nucleated cell counts from reference gene primer amplification. The table came from immunoSEQ multiplex PCR; TCRdb's copy has only in-frame clones and leaves some out. V and J calls and clone size are as listed in that table; D and trimming were resolved from the DNA. The sample holds about 96,000 clones, 84% seen once. Looked up from germline, CDR1 is MGHRA and CDR2 is YSYEKL. Trimming at V came to 1 base and at J to 0 bases, leaving 3 bases not matched to a gene. The CDR3 extends over 16 amino acids. Sequences were obtained from peripheral blood. The sequence came from a woman aged 55-70 years with acute or convalescent COVID-19. The chain carries TRBV4-1 and TRBJ1-3; TRBD1 aligns across 7 bases. The DNA of the CDR3 is TGCGCCAGCAGCCAAGCTTGGACAGGCTCTGGAAACACCATATATTTT. Residues: CASSQAWTGSGNTIYF.